This T cell receptor beta chain was profiled in a study of blood T cell repertoires in COVID-19. Study as a whole: The samples span acute and convalescent COVID-19 from the United States, Italy and Spain. PBMCs, B-cell-depleted T cells, or T cells provided the cDNA or gDNA that made up the material.

In the original processing: Estimation of nucleated cell counts relied on the amplification of reference gene primers. Clones were sequenced by immunoSEQ multiplex PCR, and TCRdb holds only the in-frame ones, with some missing. V and J calls and clone size are those listed in that table; D and trimming were worked out from the DNA. Of approximately 35,000 clones listed, just over 85% were seen once; the top ten hold less than 5.5%. V dropped 0 bases and J dropped 4 bases, with 15 bases sitting between them. The CDR3 extends over 16 amino acids. Looked up from germline, CDR1 is SGHTA and CDR2 is FQGNSA.

The chain joins TRBV7-2 to TRBJ1-2, with D possibly being TRBD1 (6 bases). The sequenced sample was peripheral blood. The receptor's source is a woman in her sixties or seventies with active COVID-19. As DNA, the CDR3 is TGTGCCAGCAGCTTAGCGCTTTCAGGGGTGATCTATGGCTACACCTTC. Translated, it gives CASSLALSGVIYGYTF.